This TCR beta chain is drawn from a study of shared clonotypes between healthy human individuals. The CDR3 is 15 amino acids. The ends were cut back, 3 bases at V and 3 bases at J, with 12 bases in the middle. In germline, CDR1 is ENHRY, CDR2 SYGVKD. Several immunoSEQ plates held equal portions of the genomic DNA taken from each subset. Unsorted PBMC contributed approximately 280 ng DNA, about 30,000 T cell genomes, to each replicate PCR. Profiled with immunoSEQ multiplex PCR; TCRdb holds only in-frame clones, not every one. The data hold about 450,000 clones, with 79% observed a single time. The sequence was collected from a middle-aged woman in good health. Some clones in this sample may be carry-over from other donors' samples. This chain links TRBV10-3 with TRBJ1-3; the D gene is possibly TRBD1 (5 bases). Sequenced sample: PBMCs. CDR3 nucleotide sequence: TGTGCCATCAGTGAACGAGGGGCGGATGGAAACACCATATATTTT. Translation: CAISERGADGNTIYF.